A single sample gave rise to the 6 T cell receptor beta chains below, sequenced in a study of response to subunit inactivated influenza vaccine. TCRdb re-called the RT-PCR reads with MiXCR, one entry per CDR3 protein. Among 550,000 to 600,000 distinct CDR3 sequences listed, about 10% were seen once. This specimen was PBMCs from blood, taken on the day of vaccination. The receptors derive from a man between 45 and 60 years old who received an inactivated influenza vaccine.

In this sample, this clonotype turned up many times. The CDR3 DNA is TGCGCCAGCAGCTTGATTAGCGGGAGCTCCTACAATGAGCAGTTCTTC. Protein sequence: CASSLISGSSYNEQFF. The chain uses TRBV5-1 and TRBJ2-1, with 9 bases identical to TRBD2. The trim removed 1 base at V and 0 bases at J, leaving 2 bases unmatched. The CDR3 consists of 16 residues. Germline V gene sequence: CDR1 SGHRS, CDR2 YFSETQ.

The chain uses TRBV20-1 and TRBJ2-7; 9 bases align to TRBD1. After removal of 5 bases from V and 0 bases from J, the junction contained 2 bases not matched to a gene. This CDR3 is 13 amino acids long. From germline, CDR1 is DFQATT and CDR2 SNEGSKA (reference sequence). Written as DNA, the CDR3 is TGCAGTGCTCGACAGGGGGTCTCCTACGAGCAGTACTTC. Translating it yields CSARQGVSYEQYF.

This clonotype was seen only a few times. The V and J genes are TRBV2 and TRBJ2-7; D not certain. Trimming removed 4 bases at V and 7 bases at J, with 17 bases between. The germline gives CDR1 SNHLY, CDR2 FYNNEI. The length of the CDR3 is 14 residues. The CDR3: CASSAESLLGEQYF. CDR3 DNA: TGTGCCAGCAGTGCCGAGAGCCTCCTAGGTGAGCAGTACTTC.

This clonotype was found many times. The V gene is TRBV12-3 or TRBV12-4, the J gene TRBJ2-3; tentative D call: TRBD1 (6 bases). The CDR3 loop spans 15 amino acids. V lost 3 bases, J lost 2 bases, and 12 bases lay in between. CDR3 in amino acids: CASSLTGAYTDTQYF. The CDR3 DNA sequence: TGTGCCAGCAGTTTGACAGGAGCCTACACAGATACGCAGTATTTT.

V is TRBV4-2 and J is TRBJ2-1, with TRBD2 matching 13 bases. J was trimmed by 8 bases and V by 4 bases; bases with no gene match: 8. The germline CDR1 and CDR2 sequences are LGHNA and YNFKEQ. This CDR3 comprises 16 residues. The CDR3 coding sequence is TGTGCCAGCAGCCTAACCACTAGCGGGGGGGCCTATGAGCAGTTCTTC. This codes for CASSLTTSGGAYEQFF.

A few counts support this clonotype. The rearrangement joins TRBV20-1 to TRBJ2-1, with D possibly being TRBD2 (6 bases). Per the germline V gene, CDR1 is DFQATT and CDR2 is SNEGSKA (reference sequence). V was pared by 6 bases and J by 6 bases, with 24 bases between. The CDR3 is 16 amino acids. The chain's CDR3 is CSAEEGIKRVGNEQFF. The CDR3 coding sequence is TGCAGTGCCGAGGAGGGGATCAAGCGGGTTGGCAATGAGCAGTTCTTC.